The entry below describes one T cell receptor (beta chain). Its antigen is not known. Other DNA sequences in this specimen translate into the identical CDR3. With V trimmed by 3 bases and J by 1 base, 3 bases remained unmatched. Germline-derived CDR1 and CDR2 are KGHSH and LQKENI. CDR3 size: 15 residues. This PCR relied on a set of 60 Vbeta primers and 13 Jbeta primers. Assay used: immunoSEQ multiplex PCR; TCRdb lists only in-frame clones, some missing. Of approximately 140,000 clones in the sample, 73% were seen once. This sample is drawn from a study of cytomegalovirus exposure and HLA in healthy donors. Whole-study results and caveats: Per a prior analysis, the majority of TCR beta V segments were productive roughly 90% or roughly 30% of the time.

This sequence was found in a woman under 30 in good health and CMV-seronegative. V and J are TRBV18 and TRBJ1-1; 9 nucleotides line up with TRBD1. The sample consisted of PBMCs. The CDR3 bases are TGTGCCAGCTCACCGAGACAGGGGGGGAACACTGAAGCTTTCTTT. This translates into CASSPRQGGNTEAFF.